This TCR beta chain was recovered during a study of blood T cell repertoires in COVID-19 (dated by TCRdb to about 2020). Study-wide context: Samples from collaborators originated in the United States, Italy and Spain and spanned both the acute and convalescent phases of COVID-19. A freely available public database, intended as a resource for researchers studying the immune response to SARS-CoV-2, is where the repertoires were released. The material from the prospective study consisted of cDNA or gDNA derived from T cells, B-cell-depleted T cells, or PBMCs. Where available, HLA class I and class II types were taken from metadata supplied by the sample provider and were not determined by assay-based typing. Deeply sampled blood TCRbeta repertoires from subjects exposed to, actively infected with, or recovered from COVID-19 were included in the dataset. Sample metadata almost always included a de-identified subject ID, COVID-19 status, age in years and sex. Samples came from the ongoing ImmuneRACE study (first 160 participants) plus 1,254 subjects from 6 global collaborators. Broader findings and caveats from the paper: Clinical and demographic metadata were provided uncurated, with the amount varying by source and participant.

The immunoSEQ Assay, a bias-controlled multiplex PCR, was used to amplify TCRbeta CDR3 regions from genomic DNA. Per the original workflow: The number of nucleated cells in each sample was estimated from the amplification of reference gene primers within the assay. To quantify the absolute abundance of each unique TCRbeta CDR3 rearrangement, sequence reads were collapsed and filtered. For each sample, productive Simpson clonality was calculated by taking the square root of Simpson's diversity index across productive rearrangements. This is the immuneACCESS table as TCRdb keeps it, with only in-frame sequences that have V and J called. A part of the clones is gone; compared with another copy, unresolved V genes explain less than half, and the rest is unexplained. The V and J calls and clone size are taken from that table; D and trimming were inferred from the DNA. The sample profile shows some 100,000 clones; approximately 82% of them were found once. The ten largest clones capture 6% to 7.5% of the sample.

About this clone itself: Its target antigen remains unknown. Base qualities are not at hand, and no much larger clone is one base apart.

The collaborating institutions used their own protocols to collect whole blood in K2EDTA tubes. For TCRbeta analysis, collaborator samples were shipped as frozen whole blood, as isolated PBMCs, or as DNA extracted from either sample type. The CDR3 runs 13 residues from the cysteine to the phenylalanine. The CDR3 DNA has 39 bases and is translated from base 1. A distance of 6 bases separates the germline ends of V and J, which lose 5 bases and 0 bases respectively. Based on the germline V gene, the CDR1 and CDR2 sequences are MDHEN and SYDVKM. The sequenced material came from peripheral blood. The sequence came from a man aged 45-65 years with active or convalescent COVID-19. The receptor chain draws on TRBV28 and TRBJ2-3; no D gene call is confident. The CDR3: CASSGTSTDTQYF. The nucleotide sequence reads as follows: TGTGCCAGCAGTGGTACTAGCACAGATACGCAGTATTTT.